Shown below are 3 T cell receptor beta chains from a single sample sequenced in a study of T cell repertoires in cytomegalovirus infection. TCRdb recomputed calls from the reads with MiXCR, one row per CDR3 protein. The sample holds about 740,000 distinct CDR3 sequences, 35% seen once. The material sequenced was PBMCs. These receptors were taken from a human donor in good health (CMV status not recorded). Some clones in this sample may be carry-over from other donors' samples.

This clonotype has only a few counts. The J gene is TRBJ1-5, the V gene TRBV7-9; 7 bases agree with TRBD1. From germline, CDR1 is SEHNR and CDR2 FQNEAQ (reference sequence). The CDR3 is 15 amino acids. J lost 5 bases, V lost 6 bases, and 10 bases had no gene match. CDR3 residues: CASSWDSEGHQPQHF. CDR3 nucleotide sequence: TGTGCCAGCAGTTGGGACAGCGAGGGACATCAGCCCCAGCATTTT.

There are many counts of this clonotype. This sequence joins TRBV19 and TRBJ2-1; 13 bases are a match to TRBD2. Germline CDR1 reads LNHDA; CDR2 reads SQIVND (reference sequence). V shed 9 bases, J shed 6 bases, and the junction held 2 bases outside the gene matches. The CDR3 is made up of 13 amino acids. The CDR3 protein is CASRLAGGNEQFF. The CDR3 DNA follows: TGTGCCAGCAGACTAGCGGGGGGCAATGAGCAGTTCTTC. The full variable domain, completed using reference TRBV19 and TRBJ2-1, is DGGITQSPKYLFRKEGQNVTLSCEQNLNHDAMYWYRQDPGQGLRLIYYSQIVNDFQKGDIAEGYSVSREKKESFPLTVTSAQKNPTAFYLCASRLAGGNEQFFGPGTRLTVL.

This clonotype was detected a few times. This chain joins TRBV29-1 and TRBJ1-1, with D hard to call. The CDR3 spans 12 residues. V lost 6 bases to trimming and J lost 2 bases, with 10 bases between them. Per the germline V gene, CDR1 is SQVTM and CDR2 is ANQGSEA. CDR3 nucleotides: TGCAGCGTACATAAGTCCAACACTGAAGCTTTCTTT. As protein: CSVHKSNTEAFF.